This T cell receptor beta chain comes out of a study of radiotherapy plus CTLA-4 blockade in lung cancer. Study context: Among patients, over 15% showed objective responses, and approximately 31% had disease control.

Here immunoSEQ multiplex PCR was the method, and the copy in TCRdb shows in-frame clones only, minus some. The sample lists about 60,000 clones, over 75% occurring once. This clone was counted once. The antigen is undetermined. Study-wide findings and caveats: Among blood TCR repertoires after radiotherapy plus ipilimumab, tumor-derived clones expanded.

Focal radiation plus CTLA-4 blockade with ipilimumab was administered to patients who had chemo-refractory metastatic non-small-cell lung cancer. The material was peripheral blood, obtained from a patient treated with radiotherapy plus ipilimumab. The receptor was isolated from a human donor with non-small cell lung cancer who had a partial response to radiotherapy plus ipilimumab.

The CDR3, as DNA: TGCGCCAGCAGCCACCCACCGGGGGGTTACTATGGCTACACCTTC. Translated: CASSHPPGGYYGYTF. This chain links TRBV4-1 with TRBJ1-2; D may be TRBD1 (5 bases). Deletions cut 3 bases from V and 3 bases from J, with 14 bases between. In germline, CDR1 is MGHRA, CDR2 YSYEKL. This CDR3 has 15 residues.